One T cell receptor (beta chain) is described in this entry. The antigen remains undetermined. Per the germline V gene, CDR1 is SEHNR and CDR2 is FQNEAQ (reference sequence). Unmatched junction bases numbered 10, after V lost 5 bases and J lost 5 bases. This CDR3 region has 16 residues. These data originate in a study of CD4+ T cells in melanoma. Study results and limitations: In melanoma, neoantigen-specific CD4+ T cells reportedly differed in differentiation state. CD8+ T cell, macrophage and B cell function reportedly correlated with neoantigen-specific CD4+ T cells.

Clones were sequenced by immunoSEQ multiplex PCR, and TCRdb holds only the in-frame ones, with some missing. The sample consists of about 110,000 clones, about nine tenths of them appearing once. The chain has TRBV7-9 and TRBJ2-5, with 11 bases aligning to TRBD2. Specimen: peripheral blood. The TCR comes from a human donor with melanoma. This chain's CDR3 is CASSPGTSGLRETQYF. CDR3 nucleotide sequence: TGTGCCAGCAGCCCCGGGACTAGCGGTCTCAGGGAGACCCAGTACTTC.